The rows below give T cell receptor beta chains drawn from one sample of a study of Ad26.COV2.S vaccination and SARS-CoV-2 variants. Using immunoSEQ multiplex PCR, the repertoire was profiled, and TCRdb retains in-frame clones only, with some absent. The sample has fewer than 150,000 clones; just over 85% are singletons. The sequences come from peripheral blood, collected after recovery from COVID-19. These receptor sequences come from a human donor who had recovered from COVID-19. Each CDR3 is given with its conserved first and last residue. A D gene is named only where the DNA matches it firmly. Size values are once, few and many counts, or a class for expanded clones, and some rows have none.

J gene: TRBJ1-6
CDR3 length: 15
D gene: TRBD1
V gene: TRBV6-5
clone size: NA
CDR3 protein: CASRLTSGGLTPLHF
CDR3 DNA: TGTGCCAGCAGACTAACCTCAGGGGGCTTAACCCCCCTCCACTTT

J gene: TRBJ1-4
CDR3 length: 15
D gene: NA
V gene: TRBV3-1/TRBV3-2
clone size: NA
CDR3 protein: CASSQEPATNEKLFF
CDR3 DNA: TGTGCCAGCAGCCAAGAACCCGCAACTAATGAAAAACTGTTTTTT

J gene: TRBJ1-2
CDR3 length: 10
D gene: NA
V gene: TRBV5-6
clone size: NA
CDR3 protein: CARRGGHYTF
CDR3 DNA: TGTGCCCGGAGGGGCGGTCACTACACCTTC

J gene: TRBJ1-2
CDR3 length: 17
D gene: NA
V gene: TRBV19
clone size: NA
CDR3 protein: CASSTPPRDPATYGYTF
CDR3 DNA: TGTGCCAGTAGTACTCCACCCAGGGACCCCGCCACCTATGGCTACACCTTC

J gene: TRBJ1-1
CDR3 length: 13
D gene: NA
V gene: TRBV30
clone size: NA
CDR3 protein: CAWSIISGTEAFF
CDR3 DNA: TGTGCCTGGTCTATTATCAGCGGGACTGAAGCTTTCTTT

J gene: TRBJ2-2
CDR3 length: 14
D gene: NA
V gene: TRBV3-1/TRBV3-2
clone size: NA
CDR3 protein: CASTSLVNTGELFF
CDR3 DNA: TGTGCCAGCACCTCCTTAGTAAACACCGGGGAGCTGTTTTTT

J gene: TRBJ2-5
CDR3 length: 15
D gene: NA
V gene: TRBV5-4
clone size: NA
CDR3 protein: CASSIMAGQGETQYF
CDR3 DNA: TGTGCCAGCAGCATCATGGCCGGGCAGGGTGAGACCCAGTACTTC

J gene: TRBJ2-7
CDR3 length: 13
D gene: NA
V gene: TRBV18
clone size: NA
CDR3 protein: CASSPGQRYEQYF
CDR3 DNA: TGTGCCAGCTCACCCGGACAGCGCTACGAGCAGTACTTC

J gene: TRBJ2-1
CDR3 length: 14
D gene: NA
V gene: TRBV25-1
clone size: NA
CDR3 protein: CASSAGPEGNEQFF
CDR3 DNA: TGTGCCAGCAGTGCTGGACCTGAGGGCAATGAGCAGTTCTTC

J gene: TRBJ2-7
CDR3 length: 17
D gene: NA
V gene: TRBV5-1
clone size: NA
CDR3 protein: CASSLFVAAVPIYEQYF
CDR3 DNA: TGCGCCAGCAGCTTGTTCGTCGCGGCAGTGCCGATCTACGAGCAGTACTTC

J gene: TRBJ1-2
CDR3 length: 15
D gene: TRBD1
V gene: TRBV27
clone size: NA
CDR3 protein: CASSLSWTGSYGYTF
CDR3 DNA: TGTGCCAGCAGTTTATCTTGGACAGGGAGCTATGGCTACACCTTC

J gene: TRBJ2-1
CDR3 length: 18
D gene: TRBD2
V gene: TRBV4-1
clone size: NA
CDR3 protein: CASSRGLAGLSSYNEQFF
CDR3 DNA: TGCGCCAGCAGCCGGGGACTAGCGGGGCTTAGCTCCTACAATGAGCAGTTCTTC

J gene: TRBJ2-6
CDR3 length: 19
D gene: NA
V gene: TRBV4-3
clone size: NA
CDR3 protein: CASSPVPGIGYSGANVLTF
CDR3 DNA: TGCGCCAGCAGCCCCGTCCCAGGGATTGGCTACTCTGGGGCCAACGTCCTGACTTTC

J gene: TRBJ1-3
CDR3 length: 14
D gene: TRBD1
V gene: TRBV29-1
clone size: NA
CDR3 protein: CSVRGQGYLNTIYF
CDR3 DNA: TGCAGCGTACGCGGACAGGGTTACTTGAACACCATATATTTT

J gene: TRBJ2-1
CDR3 length: 14
D gene: TRBD2
V gene: TRBV6-5
clone size: NA
CDR3 protein: CASRAAGAYNEQFF
CDR3 DNA: TGTGCCAGCAGGGCAGCGGGGGCCTACAATGAGCAGTTCTTC

J gene: TRBJ1-2
CDR3 length: 16
D gene: NA
V gene: TRBV7-2
clone size: NA
CDR3 protein: CASSSRRGRGGYGYTF
CDR3 DNA: TGTGCCAGCAGCTCCCGCCGCGGACGGGGGGGCTATGGCTACACCTTC

J gene: TRBJ2-7
CDR3 length: 14
D gene: NA
V gene: TRBV11-3
clone size: NA
CDR3 protein: CASVFKGPEDEQYF
CDR3 DNA: TGTGCCAGCGTGTTTAAGGGACCCGAGGACGAGCAGTACTTC

J gene: TRBJ1-2
CDR3 length: 12
D gene: NA
V gene: TRBV19
clone size: few
CDR3 protein: CASSIDYHGYTF
CDR3 DNA: TGTGCCAGTAGTATAGATTATCATGGCTACACCTTC

J gene: TRBJ1-2
CDR3 length: 15
D gene: NA
V gene: TRBV5-1
clone size: NA
CDR3 protein: CASSLLTNRVEGYTF
CDR3 DNA: TGCGCCAGCAGCTTGTTGACTAACAGGGTAGAAGGCTACACCTTC

J gene: TRBJ1-5
CDR3 length: 15
D gene: NA
V gene: TRBV6-1
clone size: NA
CDR3 protein: CASSEWAGGNQPQHF
CDR3 DNA: TGTGCCAGCAGTGAGTGGGCAGGTGGAAATCAGCCCCAGCATTTT

J gene: TRBJ1-4
CDR3 length: 15
D gene: TRBD1
V gene: TRBV6-5
clone size: once
CDR3 protein: CATNRQGATNEKLFF
CDR3 DNA: TGTGCCACCAATCGACAGGGTGCAACTAATGAAAAACTGTTTTTT

J gene: TRBJ1-4
CDR3 length: 14
D gene: NA
V gene: TRBV4-3
clone size: NA
CDR3 protein: CASRLTGTDEKLFF
CDR3 DNA: TGCGCCAGCAGACTAACCGGGACCGATGAAAAACTGTTTTTT

J gene: TRBJ1-6
CDR3 length: 14
D gene: NA
V gene: TRBV10-2
clone size: once
CDR3 protein: CASSEVDRNSPLHF
CDR3 DNA: TGCGCCAGCAGTGAGGTTGACAGAAATTCACCCCTCCACTTT

J gene: TRBJ2-1
CDR3 length: 15
D gene: NA
V gene: TRBV4-3
clone size: NA
CDR3 protein: CASSQSRGGANEQFF
CDR3 DNA: TGCGCCAGCAGCCAATCCAGAGGGGGAGCAAATGAGCAGTTCTTC

J gene: TRBJ1-1
CDR3 length: 12
D gene: TRBD1
V gene: TRBV11-3
clone size: NA
CDR3 protein: CASSMGQAEAFF
CDR3 DNA: TGTGCCAGCAGCATGGGACAGGCTGAAGCTTTCTTT

J gene: TRBJ1-1
CDR3 length: 15
D gene: NA
V gene: TRBV7-9
clone size: few
CDR3 protein: CASSSQRATNTEAFF
CDR3 DNA: TGTGCCAGCAGCTCGCAACGCGCCACAAACACTGAAGCTTTCTTT

J gene: TRBJ2-2
CDR3 length: 16
D gene: NA
V gene: TRBV10-3
clone size: NA
CDR3 protein: CAISARSTVNTGELFF
CDR3 DNA: TGTGCCATCAGTGCCCGTAGTACGGTGAACACCGGGGAGCTGTTTTTT

J gene: TRBJ1-6
CDR3 length: 15
D gene: NA
V gene: TRBV5-8
clone size: NA
CDR3 protein: CASSGGSSYNSPLHF
CDR3 DNA: TGTGCCAGCAGCGGCGGCAGCTCCTATAATTCACCCCTCCACTTT

J gene: TRBJ2-3
CDR3 length: 15
D gene: TRBD2
V gene: TRBV10-2
clone size: NA
CDR3 protein: CASSAAGVTTDTQYF
CDR3 DNA: TGCGCCAGCAGTGCTGCGGGGGTAACCACAGATACGCAGTATTTT

J gene: TRBJ1-2
CDR3 length: 13
D gene: NA
V gene: TRBV6-5
clone size: NA
CDR3 protein: CASSYGTPYGYTF
CDR3 DNA: TGTGCCAGCAGTTACGGGACGCCTTATGGCTACACCTTC

J gene: TRBJ2-5
CDR3 length: 13
D gene: NA
V gene: TRBV27
clone size: NA
CDR3 protein: CASSLTGRGDQYF
CDR3 DNA: TGTGCCAGCAGTTTGACAGGCCGTGGGGACCAGTACTTC

J gene: TRBJ2-3
CDR3 length: 16
D gene: TRBD2
V gene: TRBV24-1
clone size: NA
CDR3 protein: CATSDLQRGTRDTQYF
CDR3 DNA: TGTGCCACCAGTGATCTCCAGCGGGGGACCAGGGATACGCAGTATTTT

J gene: TRBJ1-1
CDR3 length: 13
D gene: NA
V gene: TRBV12-3/TRBV12-4
clone size: few
CDR3 protein: CASSFWENTEAFF
CDR3 DNA: TGTGCCAGCAGTTTTTGGGAGAACACTGAAGCTTTCTTT